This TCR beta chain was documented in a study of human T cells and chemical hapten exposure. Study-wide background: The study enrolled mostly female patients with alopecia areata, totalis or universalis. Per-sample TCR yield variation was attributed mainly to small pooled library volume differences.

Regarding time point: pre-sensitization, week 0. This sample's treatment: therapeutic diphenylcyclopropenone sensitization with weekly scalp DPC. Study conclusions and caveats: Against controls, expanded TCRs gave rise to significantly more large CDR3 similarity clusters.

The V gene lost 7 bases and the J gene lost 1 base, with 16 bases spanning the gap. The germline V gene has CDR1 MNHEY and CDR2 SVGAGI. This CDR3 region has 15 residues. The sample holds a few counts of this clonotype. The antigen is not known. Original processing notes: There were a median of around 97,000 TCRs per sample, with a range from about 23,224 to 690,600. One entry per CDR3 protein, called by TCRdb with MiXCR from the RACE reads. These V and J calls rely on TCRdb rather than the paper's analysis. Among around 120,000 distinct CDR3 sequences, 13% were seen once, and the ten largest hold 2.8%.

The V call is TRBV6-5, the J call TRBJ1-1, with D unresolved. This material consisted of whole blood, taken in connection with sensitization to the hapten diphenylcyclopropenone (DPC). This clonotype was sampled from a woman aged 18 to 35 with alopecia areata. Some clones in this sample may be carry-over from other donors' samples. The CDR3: CASNPQYPPNTEAFF. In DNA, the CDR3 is TGTGCCAGCAACCCACAATACCCCCCGAACACTGAAGCTTTCTTT.